This entry lists 5 T cell receptor beta chains sequenced from one sample in a study of breast tumors, draining lymph nodes, adjacent tissues. A single record per CDR3 protein comes from TCRdb applying MiXCR to the multiplex PCR reads. The data show 150,000 to 250,000 distinct CDR3 sequences, roughly 29% seen once. Samples came from axillary lymph nodes draining the breast cancer. Sample: axillary lymph node tissue. The origin of the receptors is a female donor with breast cancer. Some clones in this sample may be carry-over from other donors' samples.

Comments on this clonotype: This sequence may be a read error, since a much larger clone differs from it by one base. The conserved final phenylalanine or tryptophan is absent from the CDR3, which likely points to a read error. The rearrangement joins TRBV7-2 to TRBJ2-7, with 7 positions matching TRBD1. The CDR3 totals 14 residues. V dropped 2 bases and J dropped 4; count of bases not matched to a gene: 5. Per the germline V gene, CDR1 is SGHTA and CDR2 is FQGNSA. The CDR3 reads CASSLREGAYEQYL. In DNA form, the CDR3 reads TGTGCCAGCAGCTTACGAGAGGGGGCATACGAGCAGTACCTC.

This clonotype has at least ten counts. The chain is built from TRBV6-4 and TRBJ2-7, with a weak D call TRBD2 (6 bases). V dropped 2 bases and J dropped 5 bases, with 13 bases sitting between them. From germline, CDR1 is MRHNA and CDR2 SNTAGT. This CDR3 contains 14 residues. DNA for the CDR3: TGTGCCAGCAGTGACCCCCCCGGCGGGAACGAGCAGTACTTC. The encoded protein is CASSDPPGGNEQYF.

There are many counts of this clonotype. The gene calls are TRBV2 and TRBJ2-7; TRBD2 is a possible D gene (6 bases). The germline V gene encodes CDR1 SNHLY and CDR2 FYNNEI. V was cut by 0 bases and J by 8 bases, with 14 bases left in between. The CDR3 spans 14 residues. Written as DNA, the CDR3 is TGTGCCAGCAGTGAAGCGCTTGGAGGGTCCCAGCAGTACTTC. Its protein is CASSEALGGSQQYF.

Ten or more counts support this clonotype. The chain uses TRBV20-1 and TRBJ2-1, with D perhaps matching TRBD1 (7 bases). This CDR3 is 15 amino acids long. In germline, CDR1 is DFQATT, CDR2 SNEGSKA (reference sequence). Trimming stripped 6 bases from V and 5 bases from J, with 20 bases between. Here the CDR3 reads CSAQSSGGSDNEQFF. The CDR3, as DNA: TGCAGTGCCCAATCATCAGGGGGGTCGGACAATGAGCAGTTCTTC.

This clonotype showed up many times. The V gene is TRBV9, the J gene TRBJ1-4, with 11 bases lining up with TRBD1. The CDR3 extends over 18 amino acids. Germline CDR1 reads SGDLS; CDR2 reads YYNGEE. V dropped 0 bases and J dropped 8; count of bases not matched to a gene: 12. CDR3: CASSVARTGGEWWEKLFF. The CDR3, as DNA: TGTGCCAGCAGCGTAGCTAGGACAGGGGGCGAGTGGTGGGAAAAACTGTTTTTT. The full variable domain, completed using reference TRBV9 and TRBJ1-4, is DSGVTQTPKHLITATGQRVTLRCSPRSGDLSVYWYQQSLDQGLQFLIQYYNGEERAKGNILERFSAQQFPDLHSELNLSSLELGDSALYFCASSVARTGGEWWEKLFFGSGTQLSVL.